This TCR beta chain was recovered during a study of blood T cells in healthy people across ages. Next came a second PCR, run for about 6 to 11 cycles, which used a sample-barcoded 5' primer along with a J-beta primer mix. In TCRdb, the 5' RACE reads were re-called with MiXCR into one record per CDR3 protein. The data hold over 950,000 distinct CDR3 sequences, with 35% to 45% observed a single time. The length of the CDR3 is 14 residues. CDR1 MNHEY and CDR2 SVGEGT come from the germline V gene. V lost 7 bases to trimming and J lost 5 bases; unmatched junction nucleotides: 8. This chain joins TRBV6-2 or TRBV6-3 and TRBJ1-5; 7 bases map to TRBD1. Sequencing input: blood. This clonotype originated in a man aged 18 to 35 in good health. The CDR3 region has the DNA TGTGCCAGCAACGCAGACAGGGAGGATCAGCCCCAGCATTTT. This translates into CASNADREDQPQHF.